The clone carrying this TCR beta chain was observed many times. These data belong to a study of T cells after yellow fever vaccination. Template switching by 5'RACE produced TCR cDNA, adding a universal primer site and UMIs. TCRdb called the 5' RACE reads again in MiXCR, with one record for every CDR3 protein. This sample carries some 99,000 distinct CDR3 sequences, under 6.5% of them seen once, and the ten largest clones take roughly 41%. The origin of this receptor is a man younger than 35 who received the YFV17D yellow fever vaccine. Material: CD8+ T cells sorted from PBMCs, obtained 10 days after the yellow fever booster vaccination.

The CDR3 sequence is CASSERGVFF. The DNA for the CDR3 is TGTGCCAGCAGTGAAAGGGGGGTGTTCTTC. V and J are TRBV2 and TRBJ2-1; either TRBD1 or TRBD2 may fit D (6 bases each). The germline V and J ends were trimmed by 2 bases and 15 bases, with 8 bases remaining between them. CDR1 SNHLY and CDR2 FYNNEI come from the germline V gene. The CDR3 is made up of 10 amino acids.